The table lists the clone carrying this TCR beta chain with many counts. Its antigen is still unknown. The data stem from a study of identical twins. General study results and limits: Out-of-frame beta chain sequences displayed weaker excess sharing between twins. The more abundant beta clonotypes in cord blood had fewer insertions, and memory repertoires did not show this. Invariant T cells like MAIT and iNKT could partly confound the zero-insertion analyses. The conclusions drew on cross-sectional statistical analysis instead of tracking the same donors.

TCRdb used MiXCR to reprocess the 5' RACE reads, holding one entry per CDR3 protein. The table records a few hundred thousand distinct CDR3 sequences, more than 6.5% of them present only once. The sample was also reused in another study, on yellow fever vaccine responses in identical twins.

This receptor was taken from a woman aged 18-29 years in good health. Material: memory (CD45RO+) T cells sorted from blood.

CDR3 DNA sequence: TGCGCCAGCAGAATAGCGGGGGGGCGAGATGAGCAGTTCTTC. As protein: CASRIAGGRDEQFF. The chain uses TRBV10-2 and TRBJ2-1; 11 bases map to TRBD2. Germline CDR1 WSHSY, CDR2 SAAADI. Trimming cost V 6 bases and J 8 bases; bases outside gene matches: 6. The CDR3 has 14 amino acids.